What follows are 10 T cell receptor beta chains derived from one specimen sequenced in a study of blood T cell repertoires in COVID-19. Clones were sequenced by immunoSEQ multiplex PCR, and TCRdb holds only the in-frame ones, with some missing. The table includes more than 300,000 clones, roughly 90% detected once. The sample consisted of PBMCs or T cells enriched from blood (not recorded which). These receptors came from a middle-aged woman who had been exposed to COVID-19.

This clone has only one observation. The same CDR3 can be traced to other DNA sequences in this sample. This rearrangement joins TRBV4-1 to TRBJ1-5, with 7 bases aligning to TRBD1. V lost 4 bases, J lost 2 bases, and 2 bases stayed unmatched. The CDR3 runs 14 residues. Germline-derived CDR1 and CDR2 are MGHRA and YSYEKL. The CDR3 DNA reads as TGCGCCAGCAGCCCGGGGACAGGCAATCAGCCCCAGCATTTT. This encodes CASSPGTGNQPQHF.

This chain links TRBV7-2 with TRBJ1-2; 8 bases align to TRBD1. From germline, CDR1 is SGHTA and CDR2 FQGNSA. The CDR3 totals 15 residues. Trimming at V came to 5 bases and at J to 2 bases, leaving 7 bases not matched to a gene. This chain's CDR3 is CASSAQTGDNYGYTF. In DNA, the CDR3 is TGTGCCAGCAGCGCCCAGACAGGGGACAACTATGGCTACACCTTC.

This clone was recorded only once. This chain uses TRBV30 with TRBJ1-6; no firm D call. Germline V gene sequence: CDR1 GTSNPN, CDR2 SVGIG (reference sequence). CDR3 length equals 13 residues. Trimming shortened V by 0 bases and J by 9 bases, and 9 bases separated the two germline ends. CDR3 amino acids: CAWSVESGSPLHF. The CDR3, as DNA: TGTGCCTGGAGTGTTGAGAGCGGTTCACCCCTCCACTTT.

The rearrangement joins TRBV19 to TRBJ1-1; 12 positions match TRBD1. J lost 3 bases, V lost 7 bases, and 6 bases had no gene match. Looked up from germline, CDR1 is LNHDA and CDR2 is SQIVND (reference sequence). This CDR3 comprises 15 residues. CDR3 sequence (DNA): TGTGCCAGTACCAAGGGACAGGGGGCGGACACTGAAGCTTTCTTT. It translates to CASTKGQGADTEAFF.

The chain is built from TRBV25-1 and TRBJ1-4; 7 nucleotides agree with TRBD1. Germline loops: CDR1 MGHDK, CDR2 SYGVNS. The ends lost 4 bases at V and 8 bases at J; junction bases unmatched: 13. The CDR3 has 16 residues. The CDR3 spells CASSGGRGSKGEKLFF. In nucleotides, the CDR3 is TGTGCCAGCAGTGGGGGCAGGGGGTCGAAGGGGGAAAAACTGTTTTTT. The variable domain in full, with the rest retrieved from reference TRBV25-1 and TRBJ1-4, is EADIYQTPRYLVIGTGKKITLECSQTMGHDKMYWYQQDPGMELHLIHYSYGVNSTEKGDLSSESTVSRIRTEHFPLTLESARPSHTSQYLCASSGGRGSKGEKLFFGSGTQLSVL.

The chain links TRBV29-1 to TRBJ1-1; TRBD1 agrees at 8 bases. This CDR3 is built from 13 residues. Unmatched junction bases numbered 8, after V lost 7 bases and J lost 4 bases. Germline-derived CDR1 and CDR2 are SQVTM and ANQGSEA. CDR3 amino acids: CSGTQGAFTEAFF. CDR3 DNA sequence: TGCAGCGGGACGCAGGGGGCGTTCACTGAAGCTTTCTTT.

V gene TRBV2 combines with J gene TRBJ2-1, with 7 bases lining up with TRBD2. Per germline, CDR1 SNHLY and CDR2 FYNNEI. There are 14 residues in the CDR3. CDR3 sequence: CVKRGFSSYNEQFF. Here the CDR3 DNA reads TGTGTCAAGCGGGGATTCAGCTCCTACAATGAGCAGTTCTTC.

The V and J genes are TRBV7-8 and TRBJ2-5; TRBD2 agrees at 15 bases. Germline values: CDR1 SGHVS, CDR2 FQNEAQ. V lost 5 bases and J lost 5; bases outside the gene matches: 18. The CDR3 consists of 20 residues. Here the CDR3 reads CASSPRESWTSGRANETQYF. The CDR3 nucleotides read TGTGCCAGCAGCCCAAGGGAGTCCTGGACTAGCGGGAGGGCGAATGAGACCCAGTACTTC.

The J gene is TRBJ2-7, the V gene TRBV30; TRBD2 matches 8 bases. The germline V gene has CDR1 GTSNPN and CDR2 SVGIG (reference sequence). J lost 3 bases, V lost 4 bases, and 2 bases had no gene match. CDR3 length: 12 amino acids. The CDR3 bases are TGTGCCTGGATAACTAGCGGCTACGAGCAGTACTTC. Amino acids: CAWITSGYEQYF.

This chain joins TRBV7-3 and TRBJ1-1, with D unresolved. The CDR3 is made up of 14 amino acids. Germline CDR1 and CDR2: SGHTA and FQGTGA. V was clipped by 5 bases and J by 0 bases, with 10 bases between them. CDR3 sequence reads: CASSPGIMNTEAFF. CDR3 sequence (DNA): TGTGCCAGCAGCCCCGGTATCATGAACACTGAAGCTTTCTTT.